This T cell receptor beta chain originates from a study of blood T cell repertoires in COVID-19. Produced via immunoSEQ multiplex PCR; TCRdb's table is partial and in-frame only. Here the sample spans 45,000 or so clones, about 89% being singletons. Looked up from germline, CDR1 is MDHEN and CDR2 is SYDVKM. This CDR3 has 15 amino acids. Trimming at V came to 2 bases and at J to 6 bases, leaving 7 bases not matched to a gene. This rearrangement joins TRBV28 to TRBJ2-1; 7 nucleotides line up with TRBD2. This clonotype originated in an elderly woman with COVID-19, enrolled during active disease. Specimen: peripheral blood. Written as DNA, the CDR3 is TGTGCCAGCAGTTTAGGGGGACTACTAATCAATGAGCAGTTCTTC. Its protein is CASSLGGLLINEQFF.